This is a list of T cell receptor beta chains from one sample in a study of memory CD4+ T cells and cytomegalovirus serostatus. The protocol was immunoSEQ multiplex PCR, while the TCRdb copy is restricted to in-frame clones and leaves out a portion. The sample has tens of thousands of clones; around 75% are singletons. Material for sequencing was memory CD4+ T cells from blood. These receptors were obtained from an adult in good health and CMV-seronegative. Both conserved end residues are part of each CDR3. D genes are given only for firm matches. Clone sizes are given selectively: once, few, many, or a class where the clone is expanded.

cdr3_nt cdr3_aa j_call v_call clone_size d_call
TGTGCCAGCAGCCAGCCCGACGGGGGGACCGAGCAGTTCTTC CASSQPDGGTEQFF TRBJ2-1 TRBV4-2 NA TRBD2
TGTGCCATCAGTGGAAGGGGTGGTTTCGAGACCCAGTACTTC CAISGRGGFETQYF TRBJ2-5 TRBV10-3 NA NA
TGTGCCACCAGCAGAGTCGTGACTAGCGGGGGGGAGCAGTTCTTC CATSRVVTSGGEQFF TRBJ2-1 TRBV15 NA TRBD2
TGTGCCAGCAGTTCCCGGGACCGCCTTTGGCCCCAGCATTTT CASSSRDRLWPQHF TRBJ1-5 TRBV6-5 NA NA
TGTGCCAGCAGCCCCGGACGAGGTCAGCCCCAGCATTTT CASSPGRGQPQHF TRBJ1-5 TRBV7-2 NA NA
TGTGCCAGCAGTTTAAGCGGCGGACAAGGACAAGCTTTCTTT CASSLSGGQGQAFF TRBJ1-1 TRBV28 NA NA
TGTGCCATCAGTGATCCCCAGGGCAGACTCTATGGCTACACCTTC CAISDPQGRLYGYTF TRBJ1-2 TRBV10-3 once NA
TGTGCCAGCTCACCACCGGGCCAGGACAGGGAAGGTGGGAACACTGAAGCTTTCTTT CASSPPGQDREGGNTEAFF TRBJ1-1 TRBV18 NA TRBD1
TGTGCCGGAGGGTTTAGCTATAGTCCAAACACCATATATTTT CAGGFSYSPNTIYF TRBJ1-3 TRBV6-1 once NA
TGTGCCAGCAGCCCCAGGGATCAGCCCCAGCATTTT CASSPRDQPQHF TRBJ1-5 TRBV6-5 NA NA
TGTGCCAGCAGTGCTCTTAGGATAGAGACCCAGTACTTC CASSALRIETQYF TRBJ2-5 TRBV2 NA NA
TGTGCCAGCAGCTATAGACAGGGGAGCGATGAGCAGTTCTTC CASSYRQGSDEQFF TRBJ2-1 TRBV11-3 NA TRBD1
TGCGCCAGCAGCCAAGGGACAGGGCATAATTCACCCCTCCACTTT CASSQGTGHNSPLHF TRBJ1-6 TRBV4-3 NA TRBD1
TGTGCCAGCAGTACGCCTATCCATGGCTACACCTTC CASSTPIHGYTF TRBJ1-2 TRBV6-5 NA NA
TGCAGCGTTGGGGTCCCTAGCGGGGGGGCCGGGTTCTTC CSVGVPSGGAGFF TRBJ2-1 TRBV29-1 NA TRBD2
TGTGCCAGCAGCTCAGTTCCTACGGATTCACCCCTCCACTTT CASSSVPTDSPLHF TRBJ1-6 TRBV7-6 NA NA
TGTGCCAGCAGCCGGGAGGGACGGGGGAACACAGATACGCAGTATTTT CASSREGRGNTDTQYF TRBJ2-3 TRBV2 NA TRBD2
TGCGCCAGCAGCCAAGACAGGGGGCGGCAGCCCCAGCATTTT CASSQDRGRQPQHF TRBJ1-5 TRBV4-1 NA TRBD1
TGCGCCAGCAGATCCGGGACAGGCACCAATCAGCCCCAGCATTTT CASRSGTGTNQPQHF TRBJ1-5 TRBV5-1 NA TRBD1
TGTGCCAGCAGCTTTGGGACAGGGGACTACGAGCAGTACTTC CASSFGTGDYEQYF TRBJ2-7 TRBV7-2 NA TRBD1
TGTGCCAGCAGCGTCGCTCAGGCGGGAGATACGCAGTATTTT CASSVAQAGDTQYF TRBJ2-3 TRBV9 NA NA
TGTGCCAGTAGTAGGGTCGGCAATCAGCCCCAGCATTTT CASSRVGNQPQHF TRBJ1-5 TRBV19 NA NA
TGTGCCAGCAGTACCGGGACAGGGGTCGGGGAAAAACTGTTTTTT CASSTGTGVGEKLFF TRBJ1-4 TRBV5-5 NA TRBD1
TGTGCCAGCTCACCCTTTAGCGGGGGGCCGACGGAAGAGACCCAGTACTTC CASSPFSGGPTEETQYF TRBJ2-5 TRBV18 NA TRBD2
TGTGCCAGCAGTGAGAGTATTAACTATGGCTACACCTTC CASSESINYGYTF TRBJ1-2 TRBV6-1 NA NA
TGTGCCAGCAGTTACCCCCAAGGGGGGGAGGCTTTCTTT CASSYPQGGEAFF TRBJ1-1 TRBV6-6 NA NA
TGTGCCAGCAGCGTAACGGGACAGGGGGATCCTTTCCCCTTC CASSVTGQGDPFPF TRBJ1-2 TRBV9 NA TRBD1
TGTGCCAGCAGCTCGGGACAGAACTATGGCTACACCTTC CASSSGQNYGYTF TRBJ1-2 TRBV7-2 NA TRBD1
TGTGCCAGCAGCGGCTTCCCAAGTGGCTACACCTTC CASSGFPSGYTF TRBJ1-2 TRBV5-6 NA NA
TGTGCCAGCAGTGACAGCAACAATGAGCAGTTCTTC CASSDSNNEQFF TRBJ2-1 TRBV28 few NA
TGCGCCAGCAGCCAAGGATGGGGGGGGGCAAGCTATGGCTACACCTTC CASSQGWGGASYGYTF TRBJ1-2 TRBV4-1 NA NA
TGCAGTGGGGCCCTAGCAGAGACCCAGTACTTC CSGALAETQYF TRBJ2-5 TRBV20-1 once NA
TGTGCCAGTAGTATCCCCCACGGTAGCTCCTACGAGCAGTACTTC CASSIPHGSSYEQYF TRBJ2-7 TRBV19 few NA
TGTGCCAGCAGTCAAAACGAGTCCCCAATGTCAGCTTTCTTT CASSQNESPMSAFF TRBJ1-1 TRBV6-6 NA NA
TGTGCCTGGAGTGCCCCCAGGGGGAAGGGCCAGCCCCAGCATTTT CAWSAPRGKGQPQHF TRBJ1-5 TRBV30 NA TRBD1
TGTGCCAGTAGTGACCAATCGGGTTTTGAAGCTTTCTTT CASSDQSGFEAFF TRBJ1-1 TRBV19 NA NA
TGTGCCAGCGGGGTTTTTGGTGCTGAAGCTTTCTTT CASGVFGAEAFF TRBJ1-1 TRBV7-2 NA NA
TGTGCCAGCAGTTCCTCAGGGATATCCTACAATGAGCAGTTCTTC CASSSSGISYNEQFF TRBJ2-1 TRBV6-5 NA NA
TGTGCCAGCAGCTCCCAACGGGCACAGAGTCTCTACACCTTC CASSSQRAQSLYTF TRBJ1-2 TRBV7-2 NA NA
TGTGCCATCAGTGAGTCTCGGGGGACTAGCGGGGGGGAGCAGTTCTTC CAISESRGTSGGEQFF TRBJ2-1 TRBV10-3 few TRBD2
TGTGCCAGCAGCTTGGAAGTTACTGGAAACACCATATATTTT CASSLEVTGNTIYF TRBJ1-3 TRBV7-9 medium-sized NA
TGTGCCACCGCACGCGGACAGGGGGCGACCTACGAGCAGTACTTC CATARGQGATYEQYF TRBJ2-7 TRBV19 NA TRBD1
TGCGCCAGCAGCTTGGCCGGACTAGCGGGGATCTCCTACGAGCAGTACTTC CASSLAGLAGISYEQYF TRBJ2-7 TRBV5-1 NA TRBD2